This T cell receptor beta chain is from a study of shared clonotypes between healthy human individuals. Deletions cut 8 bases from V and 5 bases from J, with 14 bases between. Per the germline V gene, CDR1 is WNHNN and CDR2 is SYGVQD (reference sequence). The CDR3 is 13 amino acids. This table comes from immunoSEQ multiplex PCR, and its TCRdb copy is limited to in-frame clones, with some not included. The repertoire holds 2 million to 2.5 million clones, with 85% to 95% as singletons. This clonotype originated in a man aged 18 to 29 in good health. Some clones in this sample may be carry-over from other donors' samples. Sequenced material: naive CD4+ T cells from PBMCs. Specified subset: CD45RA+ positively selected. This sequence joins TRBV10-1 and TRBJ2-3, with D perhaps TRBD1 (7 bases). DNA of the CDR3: TGCGCCAGCGGCAACAGGGGAGGAGATACGCAGTATTTT. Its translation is CASGNRGGDTQYF.